The clone carrying this TCR beta chain was seen just once. Participant-given clinical history determined each cohort assignment. Recovery among Cohort 3 donors was established by two negative PCRs, clearance, or symptom resolution. TCRdb keeps only in-frame clones here, not all; method: immunoSEQ multiplex PCR. There are about 330,000 clones in the sample; approximately 90% occur only once, and about 9.4% lies in the top ten. Germline V gene data show CDR1 as SNHLY and CDR2 as FYNNEI. Trimming removed 7 bases at V and 0 bases at J, with 12 bases between. The CDR3 is 14 residues long. These data are taken from a study of blood T cell repertoires in COVID-19. For the study at large: Samples taken during acute and convalescent COVID-19 were collected in the United States, Italy and Spain. Sources were T cells, B-cell-depleted T cells, or PBMCs; the material itself was cDNA or gDNA.

The specimen sequenced was PBMCs or T cells enriched from blood (not recorded which). This clonotype originated in a woman aged 18-29 years who had recovered from COVID-19. The chain is built from TRBV2 and TRBJ1-2; D is unresolved. Here the CDR3 DNA reads TGTGCCAGCATACCACAGAGTACTAACTATGGCTACACCTTC. It yields the protein CASIPQSTNYGYTF.